This TCR beta chain comes out of a study of T-cell reconstitution after alpha-beta-depleted transplantation in children. Unique molecular identifiers tagged the TCRbeta library. TCRdb called the PCR reads again in MiXCR, with one record for every CDR3 protein. Of a few hundred thousand distinct CDR3 sequences listed, nearly 8% were seen once; the top ten hold 9.1%. This clonotype was detected a few times. Its target is not known. Trimming removed 6 bases at V and 1 base at J, with 15 bases between. The CDR3 runs 15 residues. Germline lookup yields CDR1 MNHEY and CDR2 SVGEGT. Study-level findings and limits: One year post-transplant, T-cell counts and diversity were largely derived from T cells produced anew. The study traced high day-60 TCRbeta diversity in some patients to surviving recipient T cells and thymic progenitors. Expanded graft clones numbering several hundred reportedly gave rise to alpha-beta T cells about two months after transplant.

This receptor was taken from a female patient between 2 and 15 years old who had a stem cell transplant for Fanconi anemia, so the T cells may come from the graft donor. The genes are TRBV6-2 or TRBV6-3 and TRBJ2-5, with D perhaps TRBD1 (5 bases). The sequenced sample was peripheral blood, obtained 360 days after TCRalphabeta/CD19-depleted stem cell transplant. Here the CDR3 reads CASSHLQAAQETQYF. Written as DNA, the CDR3 is TGTGCCAGCAGCCATCTACAGGCTGCCCAAGAGACCCAGTACTTC.